This is a list of T cell receptor beta chains from one sample in a study of cytomegalovirus exposure and HLA in healthy donors. The repertoire was sequenced with immunoSEQ multiplex PCR; TCRdb's copy has only in-frame clones and lacks some. The sample yields 85,000 to 100,000 clones, approximately 64% seen once. The sequencing input was PBMCs. The receptors originated from a man aged 55 to 70 in good health and CMV-seronegative. Each CDR3 is given with its conserved first and last residue. D genes are given only for firm matches. Size tells how often a clone was seen (once, few, many) or the class of an expanded clone, and some rows leave it out.

>NA|few|TRBJ1-1|TRBV6-1
TGTGCCAGCAGTGAGACTCTTGTTGGGAGGTTGAAGTACACTGAAGCTTTCTTT
CASSETLVGRLKYTEAFF
>TRBD2|NA|TRBJ2-1|TRBV7-2
TGTGCCAGCAGCATGACTAGCGGGAGGTACAATGAGCAGTTCTTC
CASSMTSGRYNEQFF
>TRBD1|NA|TRBJ1-2|TRBV28
TGTGCCAGCAGTTTTGGGACAGGGAGGAACTATGGCTACACCTTC
CASSFGTGRNYGYTF
>NA|NA|TRBJ1-2|TRBV10-3
TGTGCCATCAAGACGGGGGAATATGGCTACACCTTC
CAIKTGEYGYTF
>TRBD1|NA|TRBJ2-7|TRBV10-1
TGCGCCAGCAGTGAGTCGGACAGGGTCTACGAGCAGTACTTC
CASSESDRVYEQYF
>TRBD1|few|TRBJ1-1|TRBV6-6
TGTGCCAGCCTACAGGGGTTTGAGAACACTGAAGCTTTCTTT
CASLQGFENTEAFF
>NA|NA|TRBJ1-3|TRBV21-1
TGTGCCAGCAGCGCAAAAAGGGGGCTCACTGGGAGCACCATATATTTT
CASSAKRGLTGSTIYF
>TRBD1|few|TRBJ2-1|TRBV28
TGTGCCAGCAGCCGACCCAGGACAGGGGTCGATGAGCAGTTCTTC
CASSRPRTGVDEQFF
>TRBD2|NA|TRBJ2-5|TRBV2
TGTGCCCAGTCCCCTAGCGGGTTCCAAGAGACCCAGTACTTC
CAQSPSGFQETQYF
>NA|NA|TRBJ2-3|TRBV5-1
TGCGCCAGCCGGAGACGGGGGAGCACAGATACGCAGTATTTT
CASRRRGSTDTQYF
>TRBD1|once|TRBJ2-2|TRBV23-1
TGCGCCAGCGCCCCGCGGGACAGGGTTACCGGGGAGCTGTTTTTT
CASAPRDRVTGELFF